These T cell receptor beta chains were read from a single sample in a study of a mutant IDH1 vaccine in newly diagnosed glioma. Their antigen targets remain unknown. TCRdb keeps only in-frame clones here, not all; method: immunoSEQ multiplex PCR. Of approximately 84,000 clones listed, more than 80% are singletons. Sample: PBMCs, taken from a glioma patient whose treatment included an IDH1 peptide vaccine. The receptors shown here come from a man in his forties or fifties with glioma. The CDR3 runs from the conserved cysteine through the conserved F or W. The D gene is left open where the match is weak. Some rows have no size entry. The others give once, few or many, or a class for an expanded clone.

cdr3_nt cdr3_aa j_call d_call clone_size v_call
TGCGCCAGCAGCCAAGGGGGGTTGACAACGACCGGGGAGCTGTTTTTT CASSQGGLTTTGELFF TRBJ2-2 - - TRBV4-1
TGTGCCAGCACCATAGCCCCCGACTCCACCGGGGAGCTGTTTTTT CASTIAPDSTGELFF TRBJ2-2 - - TRBV9
TGTGCCAGTAGTATGAAACAGGTCTCTCTCTACGAGCAGTACTTC CASSMKQVSLYEQYF TRBJ2-7 - once TRBV19
TGTGCCAGCGGCCGGCGAGGGGGGATAGACACCGGGGAGCTGTTTTTT CASGRRGGIDTGELFF TRBJ2-2 - - TRBV21-1
TGTGCCAGCAGCCCCACAAGACCCTATAATTCACCCCTCCACTTT CASSPTRPYNSPLHF TRBJ1-6 - - TRBV6-5
TGTGCCAGCAGCTTAGCGCTAGGGGATCAGCCCCAGCATTTT CASSLALGDQPQHF TRBJ1-5 - few TRBV7-2
TGTGCCAGCAAACCTGGGACAGCGAAAACCTACGAGCAGTACTTC CASKPGTAKTYEQYF TRBJ2-7 TRBD1 - TRBV6-5
TGTGCCAGCAGTTACTTCCCCGGGAGCTCCTACGAGCAGTACTTC CASSYFPGSSYEQYF TRBJ2-7 - - TRBV6-5
TGTGCCACCAGCAGAGGACCTAGCCTCAGGACCGGGGAGCTGTTTTTT CATSRGPSLRTGELFF TRBJ2-2 - - TRBV15
TGTGCCAGCAGCCCGCTAGCGGTAAGGTCTCCAACCTACGAGCAGTACTTC CASSPLAVRSPTYEQYF TRBJ2-7 TRBD2 many TRBV7-3
TGTGCCAGCAGCGTAGAACTCGACAATGAGCAGTTCTTC CASSVELDNEQFF TRBJ2-1 - - TRBV9
TGCGCCAGCAGCTTGGATGCGGGCGGGAGCTACGAGCAGTACTTC CASSLDAGGSYEQYF TRBJ2-7 TRBD2 - TRBV5-1
TGTGCCAGCAGCCCACGAAGGGCAGCCGGGAGGGGCACCGGGGAGCTGTTTTTT CASSPRRAAGRGTGELFF TRBJ2-2 TRBD2 - TRBV9
TGCGCCAGCAGCCACCAACAGGCCCTGAACACTGAAGCTTTCTTT CASSHQQALNTEAFF TRBJ1-1 - - TRBV4-1
TGTGCCAGCAGGAGTCCTAATGAAAAACTGTTTTTT CASRSPNEKLFF TRBJ1-4 - few TRBV27
TGTGCCATCAGCGCTAGCGGGAGGGCCCCCTACGAGCAGTACTTC CAISASGRAPYEQYF TRBJ2-7 TRBD2 - TRBV10-3
TGTGCCAGCAGTGAAACCCGCCAGGGGAGGTTTCAGCCCCAGCATTTT CASSETRQGRFQPQHF TRBJ1-5 - - TRBV2
TGTGCCAGCTCAAAAGACACCGGGGAGCTGTTTTTT CASSKDTGELFF TRBJ2-2 - - TRBV18
TGTGCCAGCAGCCAGGACCGGACTGAAGCTTTCTTT CASSQDRTEAFF TRBJ1-1 - few TRBV7-2
TGTGCCAGCAATACAGGTGGTGACAATGAGCAGTTCTTC CASNTGGDNEQFF TRBJ2-1 - - TRBV9
TGTGCCAGCAGCGTAGCGGCAGGGTCTGTGCAAGGCTACACCTTC CASSVAAGSVQGYTF TRBJ1-2 - - TRBV9
TGTGCCACCAAGCTCGGTTACAATCAGCCCCAGCATTTT CATKLGYNQPQHF TRBJ1-5 - - TRBV15